This passage covers 15 T cell receptor beta chains from one sample sequenced in a study of shared T cell receptors in the human thymus. Some clones are missing from TCRdb's copy, which holds only in-frame ones; the method was immunoSEQ multiplex PCR. The repertoire holds 540,000 or so clones, with 70% to 80% as singletons. The same data also went into a second study, on human thymus T cells.

Sample: thymocytes. These receptor sequences come from a boy younger than two with a congenital heart defect.

The chain links TRBV5-6 to TRBJ1-2, with no clear D. The CDR3 consists of 15 residues. Germline loops: CDR1 SGHDT, CDR2 YYEEEE. V lost 4 bases, J lost 7 bases, and 20 bases lay in between. The CDR3 DNA follows: TGTGCCAGCAGCACTCACCGGGGTCTTTTCTTTGGCTACACCTTC. Its protein is CASSTHRGLFFGYTF.

This chain joins TRBV5-1 and TRBJ2-5; D is ambiguous. Germline CDR1 and CDR2: SGHRS and YFSETQ. The V and J ends lost 3 bases and 2 bases respectively, with 14 bases between them. There are 15 residues in the CDR3. The CDR3 DNA is TGCGCCAGCAGCTCTCCTACAGTGAGACAAGAGACCCAGTACTTC. Translating it yields CASSSPTVRQETQYF.

The table lists this clone with a few counts. The chain has TRBV7-9 and TRBJ2-1, with D perhaps TRBD2 (6 bases). The CDR3 has 14 amino acids. Trimming removed 5 bases from V and 5 bases from J, with 13 bases in between. Per germline, CDR1 SEHNR and CDR2 FQNEAQ (reference sequence). CDR3 in DNA: TGTGCCAGCAGCGTACGACTAGGTCACAATGAGCAGTTCTTC. Its protein is CASSVRLGHNEQFF.

V usage is TRBV7-8 and J usage is TRBJ2-7, with a possible D match to TRBD2 (6 bases). Per germline, CDR1 SGHVS and CDR2 FQNEAQ. This CDR3 contains 15 residues. V lost 6 bases, J lost 1 base, and 16 bases lay in between. The CDR3 here is CASSIGRGLSYEQYF. CDR3 nucleotide sequence: TGTGCCAGCAGTATCGGGAGAGGGTTGTCCTACGAGCAGTACTTC.

V and J are TRBV2 and TRBJ2-7; 9 bases agree with TRBD2. CDR1 is SNHLY, CDR2 FYNNEI, per germline. Trimming at V came to 5 bases and at J to 0 bases, leaving 2 bases not matched to a gene. This CDR3 is 14 amino acids long. The CDR3 DNA is TGTGCCAGCAGTCCACTAGCGGGCTCCTACGAGCAGTACTTC. Translated, it gives CASSPLAGSYEQYF.

This clone was seen a handful of times. The V gene is TRBV7-2, the J gene TRBJ1-1; D is undetermined. The CDR3 runs to 18 residues. Trimming took 5 bases from V and 3 from J, leaving 25 bases between them. Germline loops: CDR1 SGHTA, CDR2 FQGNSA. CDR3 region: CASSLKPYPDGKDTEAFF. The CDR3 DNA follows: TGTGCCAGCAGCCTAAAACCGTACCCGGACGGGAAGGACACTGAAGCTTTCTTT.

This clone was detected a few times. Other DNA sequences within the sample encode an identical CDR3. The chain uses TRBV30 and TRBJ1-4, with D uncertain. Trimming took off 2 bases at V and 0 bases at J, with 10 bases between the two ends. CDR1 GTSNPN and CDR2 SVGIG come from the germline V gene (reference sequence). CDR3 size: 15 residues. The CDR3 nucleotides read TGTGCCTGGAGTCCGAGAGATGCAACTAATGAAAAACTGTTTTTT. Translated: CAWSPRDATNEKLFF.

The chain is built from TRBV7-4 and TRBJ1-1; D not resolved. The germline V gene has CDR1 SGHVT and CDR2 SQSDAQ. The V gene lost 9 bases and the J gene lost 2 bases, with 4 bases spanning the gap. There are 10 residues in the CDR3. The CDR3 DNA reads as TGTGCCAGATCAAACACTGAAGCTTTCTTT. Its translation is CARSNTEAFF.

The V gene is TRBV9, the J gene TRBJ2-5; TRBD2 aligns across 10 bases. The CDR3 runs to 15 residues. The V gene end was trimmed by 3 bases and the J gene end by 2 bases; junction bases not matched to a gene: 4. The germline CDR1 and CDR2 sequences are SGDLS and YYNGEE. CDR3 DNA: TGTGCCAGCAGCGCTAGCGGGAGCGTACAAGAGACCCAGTACTTC. This gives the protein CASSASGSVQETQYF.

The V and J genes are TRBV6-5 and TRBJ2-3; 7 nucleotides line up with TRBD1. Germline values: CDR1 MNHEY, CDR2 SVGAGI. CDR3 length: 14 amino acids. V lost 6 bases to trimming and J lost 8 bases; unmatched junction nucleotides: 11. The CDR3 is CASSPGQEEGTQYF. CDR3 in DNA: TGTGCCAGCAGCCCCGGACAGGAGGAAGGTACGCAGTATTTT.

This chain uses TRBV19 with TRBJ2-1, with D tentatively TRBD2 (5 bases). The ends were cut back, 7 bases at V and 3 bases at J, with 13 bases in the middle. This CDR3 comprises 14 residues. Germline V CDR1 and CDR2: LNHDA, SQIVND (reference sequence). CDR3 amino acids: CASNAGLHYNEQFF. As DNA, the CDR3 is TGTGCCAGTAACGCTGGACTGCACTACAATGAGCAGTTCTTC.

J is TRBJ1-2 and V is TRBV4-3; D is unresolved. The CDR3 is made up of 17 amino acids. CDR1 is LGHNA and CDR2 is YSLEER in the germline V gene. Between the trimmed V and J ends, which lost 0 bases and 0 bases, there was a span of 14 bases. The CDR3 DNA reads TGCGCCAGCAGCCAAGAGGCCGGACTCCGAGCTAACTATGGCTACACCTTC. Translating gives CASSQEAGLRANYGYTF.

The chain recombines TRBV25-1 with TRBJ2-7; possibly TRBD1 for D (6 bases). CDR1 MGHDK and CDR2 SYGVNS come from the germline V gene. The CDR3 has 14 residues. Between the trimmed V and J ends, which lost 2 bases and 7 bases, there was a span of 15 bases. In nucleotides, the CDR3 is TGTGCCAGCAGTGAAATCGGACAGACTAAGGAGCAGTACTTC. Residues: CASSEIGQTKEQYF.

The chain employs TRBV6-5 and TRBJ2-7, with TRBD1 identical over 9 bases. V shed 6 bases, J shed 3 bases, and the junction held 6 bases outside the gene matches. The CDR3 has 14 residues. Germline lookup yields CDR1 MNHEY and CDR2 SVGAGI. CDR3 sequence: CASRPGQGFYEQYF. For the CDR3, the DNA is TGTGCCAGCAGGCCCGGACAGGGGTTCTACGAGCAGTACTTC.

The chain employs TRBV6-6 and TRBJ1-5; no clear D gene. V dropped 6 bases and J dropped 1 base, with 10 bases sitting between them. The germline gives CDR1 MNHNY, CDR2 SVGAGI (reference sequence). The CDR3 has 14 residues. DNA for the CDR3: TGTGCCAGCAGCTTGGCCCCCAGCAATCAGCCCCAGCATTTT. Protein: CASSLAPSNQPQHF.